A selection of T cell receptor beta chains follows, all from one sample in a study of T cell responses to AZD1222 COVID-19 vaccine. Measured with immunoSEQ multiplex PCR; TCRdb has only the in-frame clones, and not every one. The sample lists about 97,000 clones; around 89% were seen once. This specimen consisted of peripheral blood, obtained on day 0 of AZD1222 vaccination. All receptors derive from an adult in good health. Both conserved end residues are part of each CDR3. Fields, in order: clone size, J gene, V gene, D gene, CDR3 protein, CDR3 DNA. D genes are given only for firm matches. The size entry is marked missing in some rows and otherwise reads once, few, many or a size class.

NA | TRBJ2-3 | TRBV2 | NA | CASSAQRGTDTQYF | TGTGCCAGCAGTGCACAAAGGGGGACAGATACGCAGTATTTT
once | TRBJ2-7 | TRBV6-5 | TRBD1 | CASGSTGTDSYEQYF | TGTGCCAGCGGGTCGACCGGGACAGACTCCTACGAGCAGTACTTC
NA | TRBJ2-7 | TRBV2 | NA | CASSGGGLSWYEQYF | TGTGCCAGCAGTGGAGGCGGGTTAAGCTGGTACGAGCAGTACTTC
NA | TRBJ1-1 | TRBV29-1 | NA | CSVGTLMNTEAFF | TGCAGCGTTGGTACACTGATGAACACTGAAGCTTTCTTT
NA | TRBJ1-5 | TRBV28 | NA | CASSSLEGMGNQPQHF | TGTGCCAGCAGTTCCTTGGAGGGGATGGGGAATCAGCCCCAGCATTTT
once | TRBJ2-1 | TRBV5-1 | NA | CASSLEIKLEQFF | TGCGCCAGCAGCTTGGAGATAAAGCTTGAGCAGTTCTTC
NA | TRBJ1-1 | TRBV28 | NA | CASMQLVNPTEAFF | TGTGCCAGCATGCAACTAGTTAACCCCACTGAAGCTTTCTTT
NA | TRBJ2-2 | TRBV18 | NA | CASSPSSAPNTGELFF | TGTGCCAGCTCACCATCGTCAGCTCCGAACACCGGGGAGCTGTTTTTT
NA | TRBJ2-5 | TRBV28 | NA | CASRPPGRVQYF | TGTGCCAGCAGGCCACCGGGACGTGTCCAGTACTTC
NA | TRBJ1-1 | TRBV5-6 | NA | CASSNDGTPNTEAFF | TGTGCCAGCAGCAACGACGGAACACCGAACACTGAAGCTTTCTTT
NA | TRBJ1-6 | TRBV4-1 | TRBD1 | CASSPVLGQAPYNSPLHF | TGCGCCAGCAGCCCCGTGCTGGGACAGGCTCCATATAATTCACCCCTCCACTTT
NA | TRBJ2-3 | TRBV12-3/TRBV12-4 | NA | CASSLGTTDTQYF | TGTGCCAGCAGTTTAGGGACTACAGATACGCAGTATTTT
NA | TRBJ1-5 | TRBV27 | NA | CASSLWGGSNQPQHF | TGTGCCAGCAGTTTATGGGGGGGGTCCAATCAGCCCCAGCATTTT
NA | TRBJ2-2 | TRBV18 | NA | CASSPPGSTVLGELFF | TGTGCCAGCTCACCGCCAGGTTCCACGGTGTTGGGGGAGCTGTTTTTT
NA | TRBJ1-1 | TRBV5-1 | NA | CASSSTLMNTEAFF | TGCGCCAGCAGCTCCACCCTTATGAACACTGAAGCTTTCTTT